The following is a T cell receptor beta chain sequence with its context. This entry belongs to a study of blood T cell repertoires in COVID-19. About the study: There were acute and convalescent COVID-19 samples, and they came from the United States, Italy and Spain.

Method: immunoSEQ multiplex PCR; TCRdb's copy keeps in-frame clones and lacks some. The sample holds about 150,000 clones, roughly nine tenths seen once. The CDR3 consists of 16 residues. Between the trimmed V and J ends, which lost 0 bases and 3 bases, there was a span of 15 bases. CDR1 is MNHEY and CDR2 is SVGAGI in the germline V gene. Sequenced material: peripheral blood. This receptor was taken from a man aged 18 to 35 with COVID-19, enrolled during active disease. J is TRBJ2-7 and V is TRBV6-5; D is unresolved. The CDR3, as DNA: TGTGCCAGCAGTTACTCGGAGCCTTCCCCGAACTACGAGCAGTACTTC. It encodes CASSYSEPSPNYEQYF.